This T cell receptor (beta chain) was obtained from a study of blood T cell repertoires in COVID-19. Study overall: Donors in the United States, Italy and Spain gave samples during acute or convalescent COVID-19.

CDR1 LNHNV and CDR2 YYDKDF come from the germline V gene (reference sequence). V trimming: 0 bases; J trimming: 5 bases; junction bases outside the gene matches: 9. The CDR3 length is 17 residues. This table comes from immunoSEQ multiplex PCR, and its TCRdb copy is limited to in-frame clones, with some not included. The table lists about 420,000 clones, 70% to 90% of them singletons, with roughly 0.76% in the top ten. The chain has TRBV15 and TRBJ2-1; 8 bases line up with TRBD2. The sequenced sample consisted of peripheral blood. This clonotype originated in a man aged 18 to 29 with COVID-19, enrolled during active disease. The CDR3: CATSRDMARGDHNEQFF. In DNA, the CDR3 is TGTGCCACCAGCAGAGATATGGCGCGGGGGGACCACAATGAGCAGTTCTTC.